Below, 13 T cell receptor beta chains from the same sample are listed, as sequenced in a study of T cells in Graves' hyperthyroidism and ophthalmopathy. The source material, RNA transcripts, was used to amplify TCR beta CDR3 regions. Researchers ran a first-round RT-PCR on the TCR CDR3 using the HTBI primer set. TCRdb passed the multiplex PCR reads through MiXCR, listing each CDR3 protein once. Of around 480,000 distinct CDR3 sequences listed, approximately 15% are singletons. The specimen was blood. All receptors come from a young woman with Graves' hyperthyroidism.

Many counts were recorded for this clonotype. The V gene is TRBV20-1, the J gene TRBJ2-1; 9 nucleotides agree with TRBD2. This CDR3 spans 14 amino acids. Losses at the gene ends were 6 bases for V and 9 bases for J; bases not matched to a gene: 12. Germline CDR1 is DFQATT and CDR2 is SNEGSKA (reference sequence). The chain's CDR3 is CSAAGIAGEGEQFF. For the CDR3, the DNA is TGCAGTGCCGCCGGGATAGCGGGAGAGGGTGAGCAGTTCTTC.

This clonotype appeared a few times. The rearrangement joins TRBV7-9 to TRBJ1-4; 7 bases are shared with TRBD1. The germline gives CDR1 SEHNR, CDR2 FQNEAQ (reference sequence). Trimming took 6 bases from V and 6 from J; bases not matched to a gene: 4. The CDR3 consists of 13 residues. In DNA form, the CDR3 reads TGTGCCAGCAGGAGGGGGCGAGATGAAAAACTGTTTTTT. This codes for CASRRGRDEKLFF.

This clonotype came up many times. The J gene is TRBJ1-1, the V gene TRBV20-1, with D maybe TRBD1 (5 bases). This CDR3 has 13 residues. With 3 bases removed from V and 4 bases from J, the gap between germline ends came to 12 bases. CDR1 is DFQATT and CDR2 is SNEGSKA in the germline V gene (reference sequence). As DNA, the CDR3 is TGCAGTGCTAGTGGCCAGGGAGCCACTGAAGCTTTCTTT. As protein: CSASGQGATEAFF.

This clonotype was seen ten or more times. The V and J genes are TRBV9 and TRBJ1-1; 11 positions match TRBD1. The junction had 4 bases not matched to a gene; V was cut back by 0 bases and J by 0 bases. The CDR3 covers 17 residues. Germline V lookup: CDR1 SGDLS, CDR2 YYNGEE. DNA for the CDR3: TGTGCCAGCAGCGTAGGGGGGGACAGGGGGATGAACACTGAAGCTTTCTTT. It yields the protein CASSVGGDRGMNTEAFF.

The chain is built from TRBV29-1 and TRBJ1-1; tentative D call: TRBD1 (5 bases). Per germline, CDR1 SQVTM and CDR2 ANQGSEA. V dropped 0 bases and J dropped 6 bases, with 17 bases sitting between them. This CDR3 has 15 amino acids. The CDR3 spells CSVEDGGRLVAEAFF. The CDR3 DNA sequence: TGCAGCGTTGAAGATGGGGGTAGGTTGGTGGCTGAAGCTTTCTTT.

This clonotype was seen more than once but under ten times. The chain carries TRBV27 and TRBJ1-2; D may be TRBD1 (5 bases). This CDR3 spans 14 amino acids. Trimming removed 5 bases at V and 6 bases at J, with 16 bases between. The V gene's germline CDR1 is MNHEY and CDR2 SMNVEV (reference sequence). This CDR3 reads CASSLSGGADGYTF. The CDR3, as DNA: TGTGCCAGCAGTCTCTCTGGAGGGGCAGATGGCTACACCTTC.

This clonotype was seen a handful of times. This rearrangement joins TRBV25-1 to TRBJ1-5; D might be TRBD1 (5 bases). The V and J ends lost 1 base and 1 base respectively, with 8 bases between them. CDR3 length: 15 amino acids. CDR1 MGHDK and CDR2 SYGVNS come from the germline V gene. The CDR3 sequence is CASSESGESNQPQHF. For the CDR3, the DNA is TGTGCCAGCAGTGAATCGGGGGAGAGCAATCAGCCCCAGCATTTT.

This sequence joins TRBV13 and TRBJ1-2; 9 bases are a match to TRBD1. Unmatched junction bases numbered 9, after V lost 6 bases and J lost 4 bases. Germline lookup yields CDR1 PRHDT and CDR2 FYEKMQ (reference sequence). The CDR3 runs to 15 residues. Written as DNA, the CDR3 is TGTGCCAGCAGTATACCGGGACAGGGATCCTATGGCTACACCTTC. This translates into CASSIPGQGSYGYTF.

This clonotype was observed at least ten times. The gene calls are TRBV6-5 and TRBJ2-5, with 8 bases identical to TRBD1. In germline, CDR1 is MNHEY, CDR2 SVGAGI. CDR3 length: 16 amino acids. Losses at the gene ends were 2 bases for V and 5 bases for J; bases not matched to a gene: 10. In DNA, the CDR3 is TGTGCCAGCAGTTACCGCCCTCAGGGGGCTAGTGAGACCCAGTACTTC. Residues: CASSYRPQGASETQYF.

In its sample, this clonotype was seen a few times. The chain links TRBV20-1 to TRBJ2-3; D gene unclear. Germline CDR1 DFQATT, CDR2 SNEGSKA (reference sequence). The CDR3 runs 16 residues. Trimming stripped 7 bases from V and 0 bases from J, with 20 bases between. CDR3 loop: CSVTPPEAASTDTQYF. The CDR3 DNA reads TGCAGTGTCACCCCCCCCGAGGCGGCCAGCACAGATACGCAGTATTTT.

This clonotype was seen only a few times. V gene TRBV20-1 combines with J gene TRBJ2-1; the match to TRBD2 covers 7 bases. With 3 bases clipped from V and 0 bases from J, the junction kept 5 bases outside the gene matches. CDR1 and CDR2 from the germline V gene are DFQATT and SNEGSKA (reference sequence). The CDR3 contains 15 residues. CDR3 nucleotides: TGCAGTGCTAGGACCCGCGGGAGCTCCTACAATGAGCAGTTCTTC. Its protein is CSARTRGSSYNEQFF.

This clonotype showed up many times. This rearrangement joins TRBV5-1 to TRBJ1-1; TRBD1 is a possible D gene (6 bases). Germline V CDR1 and CDR2: SGHRS, YFSETQ. CDR3 length: 14 residues. Trimming stripped 0 bases from V and 5 bases from J, with 11 bases between. CDR3 protein: CASSLELGGTEAFF. In DNA form, the CDR3 reads TGCGCCAGCAGCTTGGAGCTAGGGGGGACTGAAGCTTTCTTT.

This clonotype was recorded at least ten times. V is TRBV18 and J is TRBJ1-1; no clear D. The V gene's germline CDR1 is KGHSH and CDR2 LQKENI. The V end was cut by 0 bases, the J end by 0 bases, with 8 bases between. This CDR3 has 15 amino acids. The CDR3 loop is CASSPPASLNTEAFF. The CDR3 nucleotides are TGTGCCAGCTCACCACCGGCGAGTTTGAACACTGAAGCTTTCTTT.